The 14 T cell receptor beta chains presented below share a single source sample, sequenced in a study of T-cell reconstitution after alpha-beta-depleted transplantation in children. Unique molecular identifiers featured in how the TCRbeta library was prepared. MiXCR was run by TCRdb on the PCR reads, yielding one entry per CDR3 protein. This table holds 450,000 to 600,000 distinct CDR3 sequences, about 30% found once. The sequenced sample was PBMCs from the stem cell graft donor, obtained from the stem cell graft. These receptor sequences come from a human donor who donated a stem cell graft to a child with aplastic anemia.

The CDR3 protein is CASSQETGGRETQYF. The CDR3 nucleotides are TGCGCCAGCAGCCAAGAGACAGGGGGTCGCGAGACCCAGTACTTC. The chain uses TRBV4-3 and TRBJ2-5, with 9 bases lining up with TRBD1. Germline CDR1 reads LGHNA; CDR2 reads YSLEER. Losses at the gene ends were 0 bases for V and 5 bases for J; bases not matched to a gene: 4. This CDR3 comprises 15 residues.

The CDR3 DNA reads as TGTGCCAGTGCGACTGTGGCGGGAGTAGGAGCAGATACGCAGTATTTT. It codes for CASATVAGVGADTQYF. The chain combines TRBV6-4 with TRBJ2-3; 7 bases align to TRBD2. The CDR3 sequence is 16 residues long. Trimming removed 9 bases from V and 4 bases from J; junction bases left unmatched: 16. CDR1 and CDR2 from the germline V gene are MRHNA and SNTAGT.

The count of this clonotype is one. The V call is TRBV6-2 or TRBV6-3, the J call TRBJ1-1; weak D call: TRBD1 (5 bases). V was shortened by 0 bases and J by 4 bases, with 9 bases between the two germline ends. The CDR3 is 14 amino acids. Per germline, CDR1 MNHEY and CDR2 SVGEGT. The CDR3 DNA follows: TGTGCCAGCAGTTACTCGGGGCCTTCCACTGAAGCTTTCTTT. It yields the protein CASSYSGPSTEAFF.

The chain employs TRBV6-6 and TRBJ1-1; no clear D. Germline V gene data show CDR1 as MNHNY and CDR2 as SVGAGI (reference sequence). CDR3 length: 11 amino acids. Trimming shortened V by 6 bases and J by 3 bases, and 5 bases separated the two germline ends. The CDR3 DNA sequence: TGTGCCAGCAGGGGATACACTGAAGCTTTCTTT. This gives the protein CASRGYTEAFF.

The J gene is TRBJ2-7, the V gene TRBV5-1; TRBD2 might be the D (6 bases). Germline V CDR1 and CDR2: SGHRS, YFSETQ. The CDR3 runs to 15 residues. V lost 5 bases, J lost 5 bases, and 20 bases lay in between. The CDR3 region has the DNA TGCGCCAGCAGGGATGGGACTGCGGGCAACCACGAGCAGTACTTC. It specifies CASRDGTAGNHEQYF.

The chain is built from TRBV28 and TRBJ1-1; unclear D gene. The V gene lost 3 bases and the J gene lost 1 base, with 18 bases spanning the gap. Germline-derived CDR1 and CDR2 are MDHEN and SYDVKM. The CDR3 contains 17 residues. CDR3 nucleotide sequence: TGTGCCAGCAGTTTTAATGGCCCCCCCTCCAAGAACACTGAAGCTTTCTTT. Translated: CASSFNGPPSKNTEAFF.

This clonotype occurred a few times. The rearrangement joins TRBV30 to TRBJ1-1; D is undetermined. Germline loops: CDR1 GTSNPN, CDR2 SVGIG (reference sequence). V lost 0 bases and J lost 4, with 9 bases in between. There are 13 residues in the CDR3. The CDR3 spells CAWSVSSRTEAFF. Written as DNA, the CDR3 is TGTGCCTGGAGTGTTTCCTCGCGCACTGAAGCTTTCTTT. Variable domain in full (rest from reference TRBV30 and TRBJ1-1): SQTIHQWPATLVQPVGSPLSLECTVEGTSNPNLYWYRQAAGRGLQLLFYSVGIGQISSEVPQNLSASRPQDRQFILSSKKLLLSDSGFYLCAWSVSSRTEAFFGQGTRLTVV.

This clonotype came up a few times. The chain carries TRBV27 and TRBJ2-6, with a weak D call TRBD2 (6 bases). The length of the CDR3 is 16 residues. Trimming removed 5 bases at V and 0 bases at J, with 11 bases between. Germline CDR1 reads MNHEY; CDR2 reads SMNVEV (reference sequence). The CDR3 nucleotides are TGTGCCAGCAGTGGGGGACTGCTCTCTGGGGCCAACGTCCTGACTTTC. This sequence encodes CASSGGLLSGANVLTF.

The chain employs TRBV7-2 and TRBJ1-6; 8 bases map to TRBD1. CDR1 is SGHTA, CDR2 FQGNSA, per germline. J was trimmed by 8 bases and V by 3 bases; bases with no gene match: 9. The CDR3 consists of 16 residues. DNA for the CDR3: TGTGCCAGCAGCTTTAATTCAGGGGGCGTCTATTCACCCCTCCACTTT. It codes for CASSFNSGGVYSPLHF.

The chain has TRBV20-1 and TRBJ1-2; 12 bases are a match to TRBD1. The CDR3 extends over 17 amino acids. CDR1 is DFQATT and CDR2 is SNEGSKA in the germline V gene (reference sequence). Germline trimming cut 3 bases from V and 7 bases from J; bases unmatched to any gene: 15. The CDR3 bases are TGCAGTGCTAGGCAAATCGGGACAGGGGGCTTCGCGGGTGGCTACACCTTC. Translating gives CSARQIGTGGFAGGYTF.

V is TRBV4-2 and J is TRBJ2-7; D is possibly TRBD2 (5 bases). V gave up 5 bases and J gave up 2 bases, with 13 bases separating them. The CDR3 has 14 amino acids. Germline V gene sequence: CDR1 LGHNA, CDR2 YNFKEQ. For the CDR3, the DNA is TGTGCCAGCAGCGCTAGGGAGAGTCCCTACGAGCAGTACTTC. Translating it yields CASSARESPYEQYF.

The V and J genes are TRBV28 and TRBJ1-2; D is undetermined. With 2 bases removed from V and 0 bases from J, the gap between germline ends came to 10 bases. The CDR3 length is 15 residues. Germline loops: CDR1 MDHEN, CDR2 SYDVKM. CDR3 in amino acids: CASSLRTVPNYGYTF. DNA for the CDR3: TGTGCCAGCAGTTTAAGGACGGTACCTAACTATGGCTACACCTTC.

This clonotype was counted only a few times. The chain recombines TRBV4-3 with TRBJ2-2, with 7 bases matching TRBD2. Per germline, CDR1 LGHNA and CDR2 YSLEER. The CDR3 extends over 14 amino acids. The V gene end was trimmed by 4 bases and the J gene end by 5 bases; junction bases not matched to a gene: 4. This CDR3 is CASSPLGGTGELFF. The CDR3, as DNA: TGCGCCAGCAGCCCCCTCGGGGGGACCGGGGAGCTGTTTTTT.

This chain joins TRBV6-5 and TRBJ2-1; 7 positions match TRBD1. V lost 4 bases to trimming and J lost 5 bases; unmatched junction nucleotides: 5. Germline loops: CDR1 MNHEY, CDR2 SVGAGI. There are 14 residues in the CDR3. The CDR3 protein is CASSSGQINNEQFF. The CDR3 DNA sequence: TGTGCCAGCAGTTCGGGACAGATTAACAATGAGCAGTTCTTC.